This T cell receptor (beta chain) is drawn from a study of OX40 agonist ivuxolimab in advanced cancers. Background for the entire study: Ivuxolimab, which targeted the costimulatory receptor OX40 (CD134), was an agonistic, fully human IgG2 monoclonal antibody. The dose-escalation cohort was roughly 87% male with a mean age of approximately 60 years, ranging from roughly 23 to 85. Patients were allowed to have had prior anti-PD-1, anti-PD-L1 or anti-CTLA-4 therapy, and around two fifths of the dose-escalation patients had been treated with checkpoint inhibitors. Three dose-escalation patients achieved partial responses, one with hepatocellular carcinoma and two with cutaneous melanoma. The purpose of peripheral TCRbeta sequencing was to test whether ivuxolimab changed TCR sequence diversity and led to clonal T-cell expansion. The paper reports the monotherapy dose-escalation portion (N of about 54 patients) of the phase I ivuxolimab trial. Intravenous ivuxolimab was administered to patients every 2 weeks at six dose levels: 0.01, 0.1, 0.3, 1.5, 3 and 10 mg/kg. Of the approximately 53 patients in dose escalation, some 19 had hepatocellular carcinoma, approximately 15 had melanoma, 9 had renal cell carcinoma and 9 had head and neck cancer.

Broader findings and caveats from the paper: Which antigens the clonally expanded peripheral T cells were specific for was not determined. After ivuxolimab, expanded clones were on average more numerous among CD8+ T cells than among CD4+ T cells. Low levels of normalized T-cell clonal expansion were also seen in some patients who did not respond. At doses from 0.1 to 3.0 mg/kg, clonal expansion was seen in both CD4+ and CD8+ blood T cells between baseline and week 6. Partial responders in the 0.1-3.0 mg/kg groups had among the lowest normalized peripheral clonal expansion, especially among CD8+ T cells.

The germline V gene specifies MDHEN as CDR1 and SYDVKM as CDR2. From the cysteine through the phenylalanine, the CDR3 covers 15 amino acids. Only CDR3 DNA is held: 45 bases, read in frame from base 1. V lost 2 bases and J lost 4 bases; the stretch between them is 14 bases long. To sequence the TCRbeta CDR3 region, genomic DNA was isolated from the sorted cells. The immunoSEQ Assay was used for sequencing of TCRbeta CDR3 regions. Held by TCRdb, this immuneACCESS table contains in-frame sequences only and omits some clones. Under half of the omission traces to an unresolved V gene where checked; the cause of the rest is unknown. This sample gives 45,000 to 55,000 clones in total; around 81% of them show up just once. Of the sample, 5.5% to 7% falls within the top ten clones. Patients with autoimmune disease history or receiving systemic immunosuppression were excluded from the trial. In every dose cohort, peripheral blood was drawn for TCR sequencing at baseline, cycle 4 day 1, and cycle 7 day 1. Samples were obtained from an open-label, multicenter, first-in-human phase I dose-escalation trial of ivuxolimab. Adults with locally advanced or metastatic melanoma, renal cell, hepatocellular, or head and neck squamous cell carcinoma were enrolled in the trial. Before TCR sequencing, CD4+ T cells and CD8+ T cells were sorted from peripheral blood as separate populations.

Remarks on this clone: Its antigen is currently not known. There are no base qualities to consult, and no much larger clone falls within one base. The same CDR3 can be traced to other DNA sequences in this sample.

The rearranged segments are TRBV28 and TRBJ2-5; the D gene is possibly TRBD1 or TRBD2, each agreeing over 5 bases. The source material was CD4+ or CD8+ T cells sorted from blood, sampled in a trial of the OX40 agonist ivuxolimab. This receptor was taken from an adult with an advanced solid tumor such as melanoma, head and neck, liver or kidney cancer. At the DNA level, the sequence is TGTGCCAGCAGTTTAGGGCAGGGAGAGGGAGAGACCCAGTACTTC. Its translation is CASSLGQGEGETQYF.